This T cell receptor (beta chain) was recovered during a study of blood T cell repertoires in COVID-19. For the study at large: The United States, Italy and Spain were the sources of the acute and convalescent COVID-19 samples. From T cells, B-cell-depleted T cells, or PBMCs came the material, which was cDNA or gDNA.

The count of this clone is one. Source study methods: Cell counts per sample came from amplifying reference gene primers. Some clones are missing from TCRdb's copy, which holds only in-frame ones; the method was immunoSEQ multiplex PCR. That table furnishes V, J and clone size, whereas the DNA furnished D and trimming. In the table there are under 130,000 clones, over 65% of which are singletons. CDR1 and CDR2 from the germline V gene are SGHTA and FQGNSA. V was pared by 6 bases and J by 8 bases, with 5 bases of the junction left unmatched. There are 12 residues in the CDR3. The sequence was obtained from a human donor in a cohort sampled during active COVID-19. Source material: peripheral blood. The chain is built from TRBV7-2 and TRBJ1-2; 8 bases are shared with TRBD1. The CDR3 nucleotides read TGTGCCAGCAGACAGACAGGGGAAGGCTACACCTTC. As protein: CASRQTGEGYTF.